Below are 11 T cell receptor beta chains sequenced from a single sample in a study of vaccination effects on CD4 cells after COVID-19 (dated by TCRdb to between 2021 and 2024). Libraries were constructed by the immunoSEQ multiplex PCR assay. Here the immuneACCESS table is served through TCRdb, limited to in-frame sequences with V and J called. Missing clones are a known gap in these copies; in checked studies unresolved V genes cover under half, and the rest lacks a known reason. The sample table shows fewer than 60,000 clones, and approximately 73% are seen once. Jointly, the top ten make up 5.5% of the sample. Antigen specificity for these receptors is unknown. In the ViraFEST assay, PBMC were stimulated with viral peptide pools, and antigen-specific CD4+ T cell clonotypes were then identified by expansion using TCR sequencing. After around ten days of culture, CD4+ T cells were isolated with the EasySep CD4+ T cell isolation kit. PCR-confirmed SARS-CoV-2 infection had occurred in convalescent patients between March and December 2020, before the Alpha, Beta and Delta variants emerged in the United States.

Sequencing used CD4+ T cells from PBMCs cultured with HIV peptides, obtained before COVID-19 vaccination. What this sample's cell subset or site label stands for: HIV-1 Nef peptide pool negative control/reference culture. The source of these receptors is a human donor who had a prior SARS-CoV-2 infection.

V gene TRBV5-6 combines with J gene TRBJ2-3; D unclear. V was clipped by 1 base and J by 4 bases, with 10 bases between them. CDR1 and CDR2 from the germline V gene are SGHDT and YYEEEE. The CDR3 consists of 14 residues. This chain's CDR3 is CASSLQSTADTQYF. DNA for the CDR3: TGTGCCAGCAGCTTGCAGAGCACCGCAGATACGCAGTATTTT.

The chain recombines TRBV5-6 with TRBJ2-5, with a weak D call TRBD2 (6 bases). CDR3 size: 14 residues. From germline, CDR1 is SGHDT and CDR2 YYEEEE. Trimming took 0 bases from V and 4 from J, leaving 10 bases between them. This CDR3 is CASSLVSGRETQYF. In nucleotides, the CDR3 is TGTGCCAGCAGCTTGGTTAGCGGAAGAGAGACCCAGTACTTC.

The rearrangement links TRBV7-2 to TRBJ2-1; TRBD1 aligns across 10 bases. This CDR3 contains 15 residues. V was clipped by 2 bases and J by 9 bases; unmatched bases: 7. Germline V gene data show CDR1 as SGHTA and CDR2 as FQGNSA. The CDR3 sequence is CASSLTGTGVVEQFF. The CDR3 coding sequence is TGTGCCAGCAGCTTAACCGGGACAGGGGTTGTTGAGCAGTTCTTC.

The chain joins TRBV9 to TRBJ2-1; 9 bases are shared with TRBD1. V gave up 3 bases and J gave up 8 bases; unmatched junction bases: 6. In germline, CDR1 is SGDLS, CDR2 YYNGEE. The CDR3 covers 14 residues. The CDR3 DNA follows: TGTGCCAGCAGCGCACTGACAGGGGGGGATGAGCAGTTCTTC. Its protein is CASSALTGGDEQFF.

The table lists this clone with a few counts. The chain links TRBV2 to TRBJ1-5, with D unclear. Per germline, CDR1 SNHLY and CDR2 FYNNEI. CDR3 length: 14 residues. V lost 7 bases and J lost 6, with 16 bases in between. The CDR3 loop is CASTSTGWTQPQHF. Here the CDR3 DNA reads TGTGCCAGCACGTCGACGGGGTGGACTCAGCCCCAGCATTTT. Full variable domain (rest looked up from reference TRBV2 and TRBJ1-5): EPEVTQTPSHQVTQMGQEVILRCVPISNHLYFYWYRQILGQKVEFLVSFYNNEISEKSEIFDDQFSVERPDGSNFTLKIRSTKLEDSAMYFCASTSTGWTQPQHFGDGTRLSIL.

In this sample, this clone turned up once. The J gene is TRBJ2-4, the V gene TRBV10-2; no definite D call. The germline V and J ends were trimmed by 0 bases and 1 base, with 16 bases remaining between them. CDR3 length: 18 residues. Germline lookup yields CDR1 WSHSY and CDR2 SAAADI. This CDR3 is CASSESMSGRAAKNIQYF. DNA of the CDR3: TGCGCCAGCAGTGAGTCGATGTCCGGTCGGGCGGCCAAAAACATTCAGTACTTC.

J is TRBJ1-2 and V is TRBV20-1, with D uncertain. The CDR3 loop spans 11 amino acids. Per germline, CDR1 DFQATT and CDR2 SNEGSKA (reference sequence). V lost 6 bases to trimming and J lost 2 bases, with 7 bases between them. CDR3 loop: CSALGNYGYTF. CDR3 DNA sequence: TGCAGTGCCTTGGGGAACTATGGCTACACCTTC.

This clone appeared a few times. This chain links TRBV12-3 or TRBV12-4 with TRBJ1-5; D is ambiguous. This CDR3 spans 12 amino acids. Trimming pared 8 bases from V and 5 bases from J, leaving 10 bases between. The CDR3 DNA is TGTGCCAGCTGCGAGGGTGATCAGCCCCAGCATTTT. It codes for CASCEGDQPQHF.

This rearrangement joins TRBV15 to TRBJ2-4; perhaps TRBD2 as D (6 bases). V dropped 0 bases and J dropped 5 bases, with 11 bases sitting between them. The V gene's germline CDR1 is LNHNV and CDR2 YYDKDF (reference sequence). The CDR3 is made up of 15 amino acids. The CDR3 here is CATSRDRWGENIQYF. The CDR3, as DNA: TGTGCCACCAGCAGAGACAGGTGGGGGGAAAACATTCAGTACTTC.

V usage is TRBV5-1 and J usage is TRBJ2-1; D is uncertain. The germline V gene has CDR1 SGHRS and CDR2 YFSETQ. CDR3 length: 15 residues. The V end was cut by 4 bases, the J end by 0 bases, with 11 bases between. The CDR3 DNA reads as TGCGCCAGCAGCCTGACCCCGAGCTCCTACAATGAGCAGTTCTTC. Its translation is CASSLTPSSYNEQFF.

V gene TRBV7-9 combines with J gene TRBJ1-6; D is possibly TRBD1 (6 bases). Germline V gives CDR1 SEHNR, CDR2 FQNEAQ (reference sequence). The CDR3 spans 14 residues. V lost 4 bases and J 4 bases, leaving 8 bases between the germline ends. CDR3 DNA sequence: TGTGCCAGCAGCTCAGGACAGTATAATTCACCCCTCCACTTT. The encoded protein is CASSSGQYNSPLHF. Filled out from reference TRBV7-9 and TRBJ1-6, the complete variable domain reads DTGVSQNPRHKITKRGQNVTFRCDPISEHNRLYWYRQTLGQGPEFLTYFQNEAQLEKSRLLSDRFSAERPKGSFSTLEIQRTEQGDSAMYLCASSSGQYNSPLHFGNGTRLTVT.